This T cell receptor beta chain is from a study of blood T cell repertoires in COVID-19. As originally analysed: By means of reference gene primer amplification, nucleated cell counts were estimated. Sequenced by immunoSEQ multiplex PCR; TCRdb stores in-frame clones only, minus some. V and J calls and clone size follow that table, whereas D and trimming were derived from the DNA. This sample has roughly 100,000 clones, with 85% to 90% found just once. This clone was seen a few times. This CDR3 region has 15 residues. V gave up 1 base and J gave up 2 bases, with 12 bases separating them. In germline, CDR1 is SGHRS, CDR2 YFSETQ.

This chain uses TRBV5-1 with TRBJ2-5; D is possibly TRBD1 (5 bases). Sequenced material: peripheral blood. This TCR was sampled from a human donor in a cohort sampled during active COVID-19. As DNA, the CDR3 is TGCGCCAGCAGCTTGTGGTTCAGGGATCAAGAGACCCAGTACTTC. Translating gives CASSLWFRDQETQYF.